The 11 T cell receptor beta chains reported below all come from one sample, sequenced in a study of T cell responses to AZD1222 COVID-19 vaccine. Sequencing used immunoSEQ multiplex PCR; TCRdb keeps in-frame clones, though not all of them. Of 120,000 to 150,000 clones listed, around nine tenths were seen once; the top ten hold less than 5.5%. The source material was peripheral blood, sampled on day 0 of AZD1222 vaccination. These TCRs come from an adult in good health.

The CDR3 nucleotides read TGTGCCAGCAGTGAAGGACAGGGGGCACCCGAGCAGTACTTC. Translated, it gives CASSEGQGAPEQYF. V and J are TRBV2 and TRBJ2-7; 10 positions match TRBD1. Germline trimming cut 1 base from V and 6 bases from J; bases unmatched to any gene: 3. The CDR3 is 14 residues long. CDR1 is SNHLY, CDR2 FYNNEI, per germline.

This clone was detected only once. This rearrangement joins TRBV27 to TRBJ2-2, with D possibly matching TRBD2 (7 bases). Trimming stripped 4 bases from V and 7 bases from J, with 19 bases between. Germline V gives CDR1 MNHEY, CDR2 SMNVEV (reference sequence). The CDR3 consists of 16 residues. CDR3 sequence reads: CASSSARGARYGELFF. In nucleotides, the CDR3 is TGTGCCAGCAGTTCGGCCCGGGGGGCCAGGTACGGGGAGCTGTTTTTT.

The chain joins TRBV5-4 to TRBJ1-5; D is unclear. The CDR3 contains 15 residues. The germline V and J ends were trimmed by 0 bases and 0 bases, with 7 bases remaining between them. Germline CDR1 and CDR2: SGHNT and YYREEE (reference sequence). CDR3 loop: CASSLDADSNQPQHF. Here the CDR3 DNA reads TGTGCCAGCAGCTTGGACGCCGATAGCAATCAGCCCCAGCATTTT.

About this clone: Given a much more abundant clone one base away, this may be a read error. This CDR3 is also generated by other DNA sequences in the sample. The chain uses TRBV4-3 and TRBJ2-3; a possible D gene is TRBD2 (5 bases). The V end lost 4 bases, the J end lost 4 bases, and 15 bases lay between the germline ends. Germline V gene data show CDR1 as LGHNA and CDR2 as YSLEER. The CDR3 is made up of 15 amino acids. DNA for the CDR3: TGCGCCAGCAGCCTTGTTAGAGGGAGTGCAGATACGCAGTATTTT. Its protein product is CASSLVRGSADTQYF.

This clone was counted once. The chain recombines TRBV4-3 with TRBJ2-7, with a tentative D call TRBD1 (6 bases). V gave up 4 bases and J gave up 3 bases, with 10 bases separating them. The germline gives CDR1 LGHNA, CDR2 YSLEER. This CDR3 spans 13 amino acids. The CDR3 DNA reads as TGCGCCAGCAGCCGGGACATACGCTACGAGCAGTACTTC. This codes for CASSRDIRYEQYF.

CDR3 residues: CASRTGGGRNTEAFF. The CDR3 DNA follows: TGTGCCAGTAGGACAGGGGGCGGAAGGAACACTGAAGCTTTCTTT. The chain recombines TRBV19 with TRBJ1-1, with 10 positions matching TRBD1. Germline V gives CDR1 LNHDA, CDR2 SQIVND (reference sequence). The CDR3 is made up of 15 amino acids. V gave up 6 bases and J gave up 1 base; unmatched junction bases: 5.

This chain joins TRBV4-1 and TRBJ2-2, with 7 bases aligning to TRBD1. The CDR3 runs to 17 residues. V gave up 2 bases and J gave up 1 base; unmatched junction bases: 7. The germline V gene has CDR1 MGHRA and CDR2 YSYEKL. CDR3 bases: TGCGCCAGCAGCCAAACTGACAGGGTCAGGAACACCGGGGAGCTGTTTTTT. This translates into CASSQTDRVRNTGELFF.

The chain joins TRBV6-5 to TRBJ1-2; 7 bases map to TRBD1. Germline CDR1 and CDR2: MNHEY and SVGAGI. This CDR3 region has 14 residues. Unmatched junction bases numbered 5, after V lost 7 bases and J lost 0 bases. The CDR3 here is CASTPTGPNYGYTF. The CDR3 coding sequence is TGTGCCAGCACACCGACAGGGCCTAACTATGGCTACACCTTC.

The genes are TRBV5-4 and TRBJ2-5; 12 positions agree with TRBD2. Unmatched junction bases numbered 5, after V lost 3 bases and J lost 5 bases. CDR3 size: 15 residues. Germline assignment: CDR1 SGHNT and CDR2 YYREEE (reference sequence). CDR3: CASSWGLAGGETQYF. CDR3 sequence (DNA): TGTGCCAGCAGCTGGGGACTAGCGGGTGGGGAGACCCAGTACTTC.

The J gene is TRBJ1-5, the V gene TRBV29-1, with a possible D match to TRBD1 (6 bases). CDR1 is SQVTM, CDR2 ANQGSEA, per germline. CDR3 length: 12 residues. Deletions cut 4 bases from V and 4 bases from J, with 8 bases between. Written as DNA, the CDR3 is TGCAGCGTTGGAGGGGGGAATCAGCCCCAGCATTTT. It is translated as CSVGGGNQPQHF. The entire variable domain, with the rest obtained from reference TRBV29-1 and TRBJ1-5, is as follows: SAVISQKPSRDICQRGTSLTIQCQVDSQVTMMFWYRQQPGQSLTLIATANQGSEATYESGFVIDKFPISRPNLTFSTLTVSNMSPEDSSIYLCSVGGGNQPQHFGDGTRLSIL.

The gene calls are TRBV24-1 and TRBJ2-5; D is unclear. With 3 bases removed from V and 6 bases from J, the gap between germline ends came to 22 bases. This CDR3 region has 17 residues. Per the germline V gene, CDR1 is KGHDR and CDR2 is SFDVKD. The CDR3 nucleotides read TGTGCCACCAGTGATCCGTCTCGCGCCACGTCTCGGAAGACCCAGTACTTC. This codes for CATSDPSRATSRKTQYF.